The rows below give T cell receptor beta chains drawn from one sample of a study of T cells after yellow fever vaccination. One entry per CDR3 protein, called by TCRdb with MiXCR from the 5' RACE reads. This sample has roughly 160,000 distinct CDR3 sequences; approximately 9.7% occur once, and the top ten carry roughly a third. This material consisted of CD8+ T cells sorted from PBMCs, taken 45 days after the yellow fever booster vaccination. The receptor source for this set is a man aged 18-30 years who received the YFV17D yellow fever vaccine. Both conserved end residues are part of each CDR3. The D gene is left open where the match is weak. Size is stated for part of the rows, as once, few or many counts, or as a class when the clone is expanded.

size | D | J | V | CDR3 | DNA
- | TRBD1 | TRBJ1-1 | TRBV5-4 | CASSGGAGGGNTEAFF | TGTGCCAGCAGCGGGGGAGCAGGGGGTGGAAACACTGAAGCTTTCTTT
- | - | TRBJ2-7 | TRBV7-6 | CASSLTASYEQYF | TGTGCCAGCAGCCTGACAGCCTCATACGAGCAGTACTTC
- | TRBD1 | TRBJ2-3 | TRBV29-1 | CSAIPTGGFLDTQYF | TGCAGCGCCATTCCGACAGGGGGCTTCCTAGATACGCAGTATTTT
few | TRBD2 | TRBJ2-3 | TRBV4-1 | CASSPIAGAADTQYF | TGCGCCAGCAGCCCCATAGCGGGGGCGGCAGATACGCAGTATTTT
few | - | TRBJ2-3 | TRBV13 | CASSLSHLGVRQDTQYF | TGTGCCAGCAGCTTAAGCCATCTTGGCGTCCGCCAGGATACGCAGTATTTT
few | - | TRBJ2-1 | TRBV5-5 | CASSLILGNEQFF | TGTGCCAGCAGCTTGATATTAGGCAATGAGCAGTTCTTC
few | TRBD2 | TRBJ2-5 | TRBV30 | CAFAGAGGPAETQYF | TGTGCCTTTGCGGGAGCGGGGGGGCCGGCGGAGACCCAGTACTTC
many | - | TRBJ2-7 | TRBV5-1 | CASGRFRAYEQYF | TGCGCCAGCGGCCGGTTTCGGGCTTACGAGCAGTACTTC
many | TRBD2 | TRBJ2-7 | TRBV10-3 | CAISESRTSGYEQYF | TGTGCCATCAGTGAGTCTAGGACTAGCGGATACGAGCAGTACTTC
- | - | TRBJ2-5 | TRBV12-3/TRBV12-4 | CASSPSDWQETQYF | TGTGCCAGCAGTCCCTCGGACTGGCAAGAGACCCAGTACTTC